Following are 10 T cell receptor beta chains from one sample sequenced in a study of blood T cells in healthy people across ages. Through a sample-barcoded 5' primer and a J-beta primer mix, a second PCR was run for about 6 to 11 cycles. Each CDR3 protein is one row after TCRdb ran MiXCR on the 5' RACE reads. The sample gives some 1.4 million distinct CDR3 sequences, approximately 42% of which show up once; approximately 7.9% is in the top ten. Specimen: blood. The receptors derive from a woman under 30 in good health.

This clonotype was found once. This sequence joins TRBV27 and TRBJ1-2, with 10 bases aligning to TRBD1. This CDR3 spans 17 amino acids. Germline V gives CDR1 MNHEY, CDR2 SMNVEV (reference sequence). J gave up 4 bases and V 2 bases, and 10 bases lay outside the gene matches. CDR3 sequence: CASSLTTGGRLAYGYTF. CDR3 nucleotides: TGTGCCAGCAGTTTAACGACAGGGGGCCGGCTTGCCTATGGCTACACCTTC.

J is TRBJ2-7 and V is TRBV6-5, with TRBD2 as a possible D gene (6 bases). V was pared by 7 bases and J by 6 bases, with 16 bases between. Germline lookup yields CDR1 MNHEY and CDR2 SVGAGI. The CDR3 has 13 amino acids. The CDR3 reads CASKVRRGPEQYF. CDR3 in DNA: TGTGCCAGCAAAGTCAGGCGGGGCCCCGAGCAGTACTTC.

In this sample, this clonotype turned up many times. This sequence joins TRBV20-1 and TRBJ2-3, with 13 bases fitting TRBD2. V lost 5 bases, J lost 2 bases, and 7 bases stayed unmatched. Per the germline V gene, CDR1 is DFQATT and CDR2 is SNEGSKA (reference sequence). The CDR3 sequence is 16 residues long. For the CDR3, the DNA is TGCAGTGCTGACCGACTAGCGGGGGGTACCACAGATACGCAGTATTTT. Encoded protein: CSADRLAGGTTDTQYF.

This clonotype came up a few times. The chain employs TRBV10-3 and TRBJ1-1; D remains ambiguous. V was trimmed by 10 bases and J by 3 bases, leaving 15 bases between them. CDR1 ENHRY and CDR2 SYGVKD come from the germline V gene. The CDR3 has 13 residues. CDR3 sequence (DNA): TGTGCCACCAAGCAGGATCTAGACACTGAAGCTTTCTTT. Encoded protein: CATKQDLDTEAFF.

Only one count was recorded for this clonotype. The CDR3 nucleotides read TGTGCCAGCACCGCGGGAGCAGACGAGCAGTACTTC. Protein product: CASTAGADEQYF. The chain joins TRBV12-3 or TRBV12-4 to TRBJ2-5, with 7 bases that match TRBD2. The J call may be mistaken, given a closer DNA end match to TRBJ2-7. CDR3 length: 12 amino acids.

This clonotype has just a few counts. The V gene is TRBV7-2, the J gene TRBJ2-3; possibly TRBD2 for D (6 bases). Germline loops: CDR1 SGHTA, CDR2 FQGNSA. V was clipped by 6 bases and J by 3 bases, with 19 bases between them. The CDR3 has 16 residues. The CDR3 DNA reads TGTGCCAGCAGTTCTTTGGAGGTAGCGGTGACAGATACGCAGTATTTT. Translation gives CASSSLEVAVTDTQYF.

The genes are TRBV11-2 and TRBJ2-5; no definite D call. CDR3 length: 14 residues. From germline, CDR1 is SGHAT and CDR2 FQNNGV. Trimming took 5 bases from V and 2 from J, leaving 12 bases between them. This chain's CDR3 is CASSRRAEQETQYF. CDR3 DNA: TGTGCCAGCAGCAGACGAGCTGAGCAAGAGACCCAGTACTTC. Complete variable domain (other parts from reference TRBV11-2 and TRBJ2-5): EAGVAQSPRYKIIEKRQSVAFWCNPISGHATLYWYQQILGQGPKLLIQFQNNGVVDDSQLPKDRFSAERLKGVDSTLKIQPAKLEDSAVYLCASSRRAEQETQYFGPGTRLLVL.

This clonotype was counted a few times. The chain joins TRBV15 to TRBJ1-1; D remains unclear. CDR3 length: 14 residues. Per the germline V gene, CDR1 is LNHNV and CDR2 is YYDKDF (reference sequence). The CDR3 DNA reads as TGTGTTCAACTCTCCCGGGCCATGAACACTGAAGCTTTCTTT. It yields the protein CVQLSRAMNTEAFF.

This clonotype was picked up a small number of times. The chain recombines TRBV27 with TRBJ1-5; D call uncertain. Germline CDR1 is MNHEY and CDR2 is SMNVEV (reference sequence). V was shortened by 5 bases and J by 3 bases, with 17 bases between the two germline ends. The CDR3 contains 16 residues. The CDR3 here is CASSPGGGVINQPQHF. The CDR3, as DNA: TGTGCCAGCAGTCCCGGTGGAGGTGTCATCAATCAGCCCCAGCATTTT.

The rearrangement links TRBV9 to TRBJ2-3; D tentatively reads TRBD1 or TRBD2 (6 bases each). Between the trimmed V and J ends, which lost 3 bases and 6 bases, there was a span of 20 bases. The CDR3 extends over 16 amino acids. The germline V gene encodes CDR1 SGDLS and CDR2 YYNGEE. In DNA, the CDR3 is TGTGCCAGCAGCGGGGGAGGCAGGGGCGCCGGGGATACGCAGTATTTT. Residues: CASSGGGRGAGDTQYF.